This entry describes one TCR beta chain. There is no known antigen for this receptor. No base quality values were provided; no much bigger clone lies one nucleotide off. The immunoSEQ Assay, a bias-controlled multiplex PCR, was used to amplify TCRbeta CDR3 regions from genomic DNA. As for the authors' bioinformatics: Within the assay, amplification of reference gene primers was used to estimate how many nucleated cells each sample contained. Sequence reads were collapsed and filtered to measure the absolute abundance of every unique TCRbeta CDR3 rearrangement. Productive Simpson clonality was computed per sample as the square root of Simpson's diversity index over productive rearrangements. The source is immuneACCESS, and TCRdb retained only in-frame sequences with V and J called. Part of the clones is not carried over; for the studies checked, unresolved V genes explain less than half of this, and the remainder is unexplained. That table is the source of V, J and clone size, and D and trimming were worked out from the DNA. This sample gives 150,000 or so clones in total; about 90% of them show up just once. In total, the top ten clones hold about 0.57% of the sample.

Collaborating institutions collected whole blood in K2EDTA tubes following their own protocols. For TCRbeta analysis, collaborators shipped samples in one of three forms: frozen whole blood, isolated PBMCs, or DNA extracted from either of those sample types. The data derive from a study of blood T cell repertoires in COVID-19 (dated by TCRdb to the early 2020s). Turning to the overall study: Samples covering the acute and convalescent phases of COVID-19 were provided by collaborators in the United States, Italy and Spain. The dataset comprised deeply sampled blood TCRbeta repertoires from subjects exposed to, actively infected with, or recovered from COVID-19. The sample metadata nearly always contained a de-identified subject ID, COVID-19 status, age in years and sex. The material from the prospective study consisted of cDNA or gDNA derived from T cells, B-cell-depleted T cells, or PBMCs. The samples were drawn from the first 160 participants of the ongoing ImmuneRACE study and from about 1,200 subjects provided by 6 global collaborators. The repertoires were made available in a free public database intended to serve as a resource for research on the immune response to SARS-CoV-2. Where available, HLA class I and class II types were taken from metadata supplied by the sample provider and were not determined by assay-based typing. Paper-wide results and their limitations: The quantity of clinical and demographic metadata differed by source and by participant and was supplied without curation.

V sheds 0 bases and J sheds 9 bases, leaving 9 bases between their ends. Its CDR3 holds 13 amino acids, cysteine through phenylalanine. CDR3 DNA is the only sequence kept; it has 39 bases, read in frame from the first base. This receptor was taken from a man in his forties or fifties with acute or convalescent COVID-19. Source material: peripheral blood. The sequence is built from TRBV12-3 or TRBV12-4 and TRBJ1-5; the D gene is unclear. The DNA sequence is as follows: TGTGCCAGCAGTTTAGCCGCACGGAGGCCCCAGCATTTT. This sequence encodes CASSLAARRPQHF.